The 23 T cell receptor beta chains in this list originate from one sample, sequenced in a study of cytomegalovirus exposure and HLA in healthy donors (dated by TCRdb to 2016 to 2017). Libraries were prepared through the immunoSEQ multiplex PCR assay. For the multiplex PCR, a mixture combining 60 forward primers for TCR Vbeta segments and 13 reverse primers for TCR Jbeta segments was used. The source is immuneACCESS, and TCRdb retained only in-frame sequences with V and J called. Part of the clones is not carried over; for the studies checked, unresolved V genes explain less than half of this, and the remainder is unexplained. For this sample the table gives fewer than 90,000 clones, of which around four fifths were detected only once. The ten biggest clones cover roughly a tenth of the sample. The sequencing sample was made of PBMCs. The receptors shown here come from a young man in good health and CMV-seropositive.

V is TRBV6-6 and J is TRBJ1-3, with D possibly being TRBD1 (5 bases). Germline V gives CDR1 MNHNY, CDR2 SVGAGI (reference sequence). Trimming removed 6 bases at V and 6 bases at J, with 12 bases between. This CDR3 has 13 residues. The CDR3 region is CASRIQELNTIYF. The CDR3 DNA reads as TGTGCCAGCAGAATACAGGAACTAAACACCATATATTTT.

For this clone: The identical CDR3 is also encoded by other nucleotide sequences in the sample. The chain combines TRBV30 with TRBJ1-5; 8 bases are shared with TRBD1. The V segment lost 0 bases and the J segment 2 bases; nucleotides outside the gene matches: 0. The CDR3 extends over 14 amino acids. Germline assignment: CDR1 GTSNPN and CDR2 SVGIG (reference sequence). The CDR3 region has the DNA TGTGCCTGGAGTGTGGGACAGGGCAATCAGCCCCAGCATTTT. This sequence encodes CAWSVGQGNQPQHF.

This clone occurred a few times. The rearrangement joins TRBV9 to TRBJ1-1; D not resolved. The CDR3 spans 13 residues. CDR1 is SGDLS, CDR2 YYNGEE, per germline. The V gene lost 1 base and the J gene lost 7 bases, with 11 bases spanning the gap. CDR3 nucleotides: TGTGCCAGCAGCGTAAGTTCAGAAAGTGAAGCTTTCTTT. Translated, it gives CASSVSSESEAFF. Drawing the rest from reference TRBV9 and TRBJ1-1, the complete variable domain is DSGVTQTPKHLITATGQRVTLRCSPRSGDLSVYWYQQSLDQGLQFLIQYYNGEERAKGNILERFSAQQFPDLHSELNLSSLELGDSALYFCASSVSSESEAFFGQGTRLTVV.

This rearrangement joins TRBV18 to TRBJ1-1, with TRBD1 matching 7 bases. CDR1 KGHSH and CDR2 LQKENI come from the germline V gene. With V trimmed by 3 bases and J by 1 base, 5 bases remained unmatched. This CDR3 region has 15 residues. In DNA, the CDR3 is TGTGCCAGCTCACCCCGGACAGGAAAGAACACTGAAGCTTTCTTT. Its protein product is CASSPRTGKNTEAFF.

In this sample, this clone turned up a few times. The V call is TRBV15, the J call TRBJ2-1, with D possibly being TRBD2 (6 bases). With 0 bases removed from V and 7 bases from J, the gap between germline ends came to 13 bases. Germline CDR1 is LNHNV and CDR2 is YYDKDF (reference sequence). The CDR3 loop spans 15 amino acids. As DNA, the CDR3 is TGTGCCACCAGCAGAGACTCCGGGACTCGTAATGAGCAGTTCTTC. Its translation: CATSRDSGTRNEQFF.

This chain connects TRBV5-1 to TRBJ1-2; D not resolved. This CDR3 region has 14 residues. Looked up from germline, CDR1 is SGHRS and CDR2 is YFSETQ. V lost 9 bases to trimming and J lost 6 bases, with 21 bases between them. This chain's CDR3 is CATHPDGNQDGYTF. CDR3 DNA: TGCGCCACACATCCGGACGGGAATCAGGATGGCTACACCTTC. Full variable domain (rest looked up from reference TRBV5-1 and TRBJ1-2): KAGVTQTPRYLIKTRGQQVTLSCSPISGHRSVSWYQQTPGQGLQFLFEYFSETQRNKGNFPGRFSGRQFSNSRSEMNVSTLELGDSALYLCATHPDGNQDGYTFGSGTRLTVV.

CDR3 bases: TGTGCCAGCAGCCCCGTCGGGACAGGGAGTCATGAGCAGTTCTTC. Translated: CASSPVGTGSHEQFF. This sequence joins TRBV7-9 and TRBJ2-1; 9 bases align to TRBD1. V shed 5 bases and J 8 bases; nucleotides not matched to a gene: 10. CDR3 size: 15 residues. Germline V gene sequence: CDR1 SEHNR, CDR2 FQNEAQ (reference sequence). Full variable domain (missing parts from reference TRBV7-9 and TRBJ2-1): DTGVSQNPRHKITKRGQNVTFRCDPISEHNRLYWYRQTLGQGPEFLTYFQNEAQLEKSRLLSDRFSAERPKGSFSTLEIQRTEQGDSAMYLCASSPVGTGSHEQFFGPGTRLTVL.

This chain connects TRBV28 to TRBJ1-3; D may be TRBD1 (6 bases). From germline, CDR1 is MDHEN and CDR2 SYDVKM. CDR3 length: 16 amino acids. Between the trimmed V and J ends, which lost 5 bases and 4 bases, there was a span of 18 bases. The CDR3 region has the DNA TGTGCCAGCAGTCCGCGGACAGTCGGCTGGGGAAACACCATATATTTT. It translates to CASSPRTVGWGNTIYF.

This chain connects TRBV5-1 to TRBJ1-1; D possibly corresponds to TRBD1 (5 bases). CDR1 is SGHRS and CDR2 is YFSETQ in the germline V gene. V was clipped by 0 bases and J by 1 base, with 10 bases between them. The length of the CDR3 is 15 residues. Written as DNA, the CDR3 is TGCGCCAGCAGCTTGGCCACAGGAACGAACACTGAAGCTTTCTTT. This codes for CASSLATGTNTEAFF. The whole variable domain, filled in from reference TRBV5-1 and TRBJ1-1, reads KAGVTQTPRYLIKTRGQQVTLSCSPISGHRSVSWYQQTPGQGLQFLFEYFSETQRNKGNFPGRFSGRQFSNSRSEMNVSTLELGDSALYLCASSLATGTNTEAFFGQGTRLTVV.

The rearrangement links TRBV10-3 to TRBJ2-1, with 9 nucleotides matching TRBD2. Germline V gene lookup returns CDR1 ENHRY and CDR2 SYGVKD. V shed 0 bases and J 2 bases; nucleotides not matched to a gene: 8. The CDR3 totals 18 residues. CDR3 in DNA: TGTGCCATCAGTGAGTCCGGGCTAGCGGGGAGAGCCTACAATGAGCAGTTCTTC. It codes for CAISESGLAGRAYNEQFF.

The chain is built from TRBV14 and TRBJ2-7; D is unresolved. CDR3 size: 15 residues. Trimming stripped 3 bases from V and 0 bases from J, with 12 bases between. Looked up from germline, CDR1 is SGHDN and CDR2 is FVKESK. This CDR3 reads CASSHSQAYSYEQYF. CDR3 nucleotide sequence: TGTGCCAGCAGCCACAGTCAGGCATACTCCTACGAGCAGTACTTC.

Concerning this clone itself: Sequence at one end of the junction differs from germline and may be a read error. The CDR3 spells CASSLRGPTETFF. CDR3 DNA sequence: TGTGCCAGCAGCCTTAGAGGGCCCACTGAAACTTTCTTT. V and J are TRBV7-9 and TRBJ1-1; D is unclear. CDR1 and CDR2 from the germline V gene are SEHNR and FQNEAQ (reference sequence). This CDR3 contains 13 residues. The full variable domain, completed using reference TRBV7-9 and TRBJ1-1, is DTGVSQNPRHKITKRGQNVTFRCDPISEHNRLYWYRQTLGQGPEFLTYFQNEAQLEKSRLLSDRFSAERPKGSFSTLEIQRTEQGDSAMYLCASSLRGPTETFFGQGTRLTVV.

CDR3 residues: CAISSPPGQGAYNSPLHF. CDR3 coding DNA: TGTGCCATCAGTTCCCCCCCGGGACAGGGCGCCTATAATTCACCCCTCCACTTT. This chain links TRBV10-3 with TRBJ1-6; 9 nucleotides match TRBD1. CDR3 length equals 18 residues. Unmatched junction bases numbered 10, after V lost 5 bases and J lost 2 bases. Germline V lookup: CDR1 ENHRY, CDR2 SYGVKD.

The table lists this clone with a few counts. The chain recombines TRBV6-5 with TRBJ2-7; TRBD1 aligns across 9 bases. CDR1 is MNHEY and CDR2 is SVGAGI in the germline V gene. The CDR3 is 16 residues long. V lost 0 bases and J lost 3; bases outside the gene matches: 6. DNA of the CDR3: TGTGCCAGCAGTTACTCCTATACAGGGGGCTTCTACGAGCAGTACTTC. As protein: CASSYSYTGGFYEQYF.

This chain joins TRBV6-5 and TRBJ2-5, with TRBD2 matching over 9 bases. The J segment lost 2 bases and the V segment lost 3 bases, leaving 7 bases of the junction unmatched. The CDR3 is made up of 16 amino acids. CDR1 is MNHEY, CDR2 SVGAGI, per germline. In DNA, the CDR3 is TGTGCCAGCAGTTATGGTCTCGCGGGGGGGCAAGAGACCCAGTACTTC. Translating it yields CASSYGLAGGQETQYF.

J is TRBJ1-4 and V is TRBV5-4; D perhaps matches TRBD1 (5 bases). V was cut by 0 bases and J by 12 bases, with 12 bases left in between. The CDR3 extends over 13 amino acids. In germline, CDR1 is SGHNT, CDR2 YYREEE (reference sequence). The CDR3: CASSLDGAGQLFF. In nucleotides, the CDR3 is TGTGCCAGCAGCTTGGATGGGGCAGGTCAACTGTTTTTT.

CDR3 protein: CASSEVLRTGSGYTF. Written as DNA, the CDR3 is TGTGCCAGCAGTGAAGTCCTCCGGACAGGTTCTGGCTACACCTTC. The chain couples TRBV6-1 to TRBJ1-2; 7 positions agree with TRBD1. The CDR3 loop spans 15 amino acids. CDR1 and CDR2 (germline): MNHNS, SASEGT. J gave up 7 bases and V 1 base, and 9 bases lay outside the gene matches.

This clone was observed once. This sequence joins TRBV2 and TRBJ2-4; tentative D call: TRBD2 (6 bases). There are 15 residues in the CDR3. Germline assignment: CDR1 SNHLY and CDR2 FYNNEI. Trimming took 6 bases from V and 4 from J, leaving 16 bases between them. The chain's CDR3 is CASRDNSGTKNIQYF. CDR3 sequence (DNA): TGTGCCAGCAGGGACAATAGCGGAACTAAAAACATTCAGTACTTC.

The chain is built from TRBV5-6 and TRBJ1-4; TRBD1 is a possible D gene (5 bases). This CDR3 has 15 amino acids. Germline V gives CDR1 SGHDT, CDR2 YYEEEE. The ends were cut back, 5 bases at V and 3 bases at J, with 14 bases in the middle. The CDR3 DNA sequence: TGTGCCAGCAGGCAGACGGGGGACTCTAATGAAAAACTGTTTTTT. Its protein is CASRQTGDSNEKLFF.

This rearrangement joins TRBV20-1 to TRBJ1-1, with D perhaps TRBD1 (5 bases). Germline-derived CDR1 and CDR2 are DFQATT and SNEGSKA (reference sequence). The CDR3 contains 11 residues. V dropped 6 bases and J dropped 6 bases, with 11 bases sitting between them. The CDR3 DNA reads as TGCAGTGCGCAGGGAGGCGCTGAAGCTTTCTTT. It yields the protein CSAQGGAEAFF.

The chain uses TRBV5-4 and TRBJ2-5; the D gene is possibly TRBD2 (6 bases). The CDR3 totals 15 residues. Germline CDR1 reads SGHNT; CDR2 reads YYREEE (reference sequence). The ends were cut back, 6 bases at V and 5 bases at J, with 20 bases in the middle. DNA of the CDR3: TGTGCCAGCACGCCGTTTGCGGGGCCGGGGGAGACCCAGTACTTC. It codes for CASTPFAGPGETQYF.

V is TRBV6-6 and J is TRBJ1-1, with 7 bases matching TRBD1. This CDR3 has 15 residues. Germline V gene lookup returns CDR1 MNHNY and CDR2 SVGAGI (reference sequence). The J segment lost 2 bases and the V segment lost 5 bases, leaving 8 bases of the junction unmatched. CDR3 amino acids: CASSDPGQRNTEAFF. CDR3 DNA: TGTGCCAGCAGTGACCCGGGACAGCGCAACACTGAAGCTTTCTTT.

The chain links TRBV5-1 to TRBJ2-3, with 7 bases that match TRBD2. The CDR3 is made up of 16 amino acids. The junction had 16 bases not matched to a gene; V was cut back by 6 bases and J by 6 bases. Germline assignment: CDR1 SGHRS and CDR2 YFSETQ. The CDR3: CASKPSFGGIADTQYF. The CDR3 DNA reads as TGCGCCAGCAAGCCCTCCTTCGGGGGGATAGCGGATACGCAGTATTTT.